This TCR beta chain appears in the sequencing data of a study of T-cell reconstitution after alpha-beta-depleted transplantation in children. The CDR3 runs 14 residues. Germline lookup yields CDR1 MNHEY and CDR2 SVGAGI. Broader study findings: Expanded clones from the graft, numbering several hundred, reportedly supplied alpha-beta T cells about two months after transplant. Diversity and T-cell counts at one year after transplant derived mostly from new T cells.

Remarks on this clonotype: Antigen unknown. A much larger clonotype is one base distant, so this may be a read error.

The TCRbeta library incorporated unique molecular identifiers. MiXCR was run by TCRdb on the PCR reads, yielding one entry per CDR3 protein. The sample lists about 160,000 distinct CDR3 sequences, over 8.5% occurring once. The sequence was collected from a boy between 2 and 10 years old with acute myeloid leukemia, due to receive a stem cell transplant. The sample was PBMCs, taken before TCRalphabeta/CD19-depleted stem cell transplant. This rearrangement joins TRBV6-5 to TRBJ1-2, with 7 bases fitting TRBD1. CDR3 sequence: CASSYGQGVGGDTF. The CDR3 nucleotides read TGTGCCAGCAGTTACGGGCAGGGGGTTGGTGGCGACACCTTC.